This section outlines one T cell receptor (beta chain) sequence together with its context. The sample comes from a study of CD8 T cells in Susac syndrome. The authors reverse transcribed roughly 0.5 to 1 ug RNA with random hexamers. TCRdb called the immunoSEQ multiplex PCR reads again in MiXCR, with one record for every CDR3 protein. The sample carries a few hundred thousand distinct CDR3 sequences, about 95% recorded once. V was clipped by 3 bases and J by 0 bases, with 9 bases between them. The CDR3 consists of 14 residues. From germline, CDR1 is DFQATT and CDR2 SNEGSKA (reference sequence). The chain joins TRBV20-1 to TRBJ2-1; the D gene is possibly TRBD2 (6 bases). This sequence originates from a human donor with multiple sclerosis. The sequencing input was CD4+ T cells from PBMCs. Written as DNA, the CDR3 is TGCAGTGCTAGGGGCGGGACCTCCTACAATGAGCAGTTCTTC. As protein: CSARGGTSYNEQFF.